This T cell receptor beta chain was recorded in a study of tumor and adjacent non-tumor tissue in lung cancer. Of note for this clonotype: At one of its ends the junction is not consistent with the germline gene, which may arise from a read error.

Three rounds of nested PCR, following a modified ARM-PCR protocol, produced the TCRbeta library. A single record per CDR3 protein comes from TCRdb applying MiXCR to the multiplex PCR reads. The sample contains 80,000 to 100,000 distinct CDR3 sequences, 75% to 90% of which appear only once. CDR1 is SGHAT and CDR2 is FQNNGV in the germline V gene. The CDR3 has 17 amino acids. The template was RNA from unsorted bulk tissue. This non-tumor lung sample came from over 3 cm beyond the tumor edge. The genes are TRBV11-2 and TRBJ1-1, with 9 bases that match TRBD1. The sequenced material came from distant non-tumor lung tissue. The TCR comes from a man between 60 and 75 years old with small cell lung cancer. CDR3 DNA sequence: TGTGCCAGTAGCTTAACAGGGGGCGTGGGTAGGAACACTAAAGTTTTCTTT. Its protein product is CASSLTGGVGRNTKVFF.